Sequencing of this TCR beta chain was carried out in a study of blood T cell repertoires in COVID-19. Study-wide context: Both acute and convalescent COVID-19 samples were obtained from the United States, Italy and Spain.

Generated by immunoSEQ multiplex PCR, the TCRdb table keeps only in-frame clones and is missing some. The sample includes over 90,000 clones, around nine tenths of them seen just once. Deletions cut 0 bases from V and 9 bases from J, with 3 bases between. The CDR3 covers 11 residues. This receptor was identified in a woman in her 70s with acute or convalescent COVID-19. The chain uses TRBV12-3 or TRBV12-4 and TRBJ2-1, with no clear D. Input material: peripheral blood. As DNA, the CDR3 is TGTGCCAGCAGTTTAGCTATTGAGCAGTTCTTC. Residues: CASSLAIEQFF.